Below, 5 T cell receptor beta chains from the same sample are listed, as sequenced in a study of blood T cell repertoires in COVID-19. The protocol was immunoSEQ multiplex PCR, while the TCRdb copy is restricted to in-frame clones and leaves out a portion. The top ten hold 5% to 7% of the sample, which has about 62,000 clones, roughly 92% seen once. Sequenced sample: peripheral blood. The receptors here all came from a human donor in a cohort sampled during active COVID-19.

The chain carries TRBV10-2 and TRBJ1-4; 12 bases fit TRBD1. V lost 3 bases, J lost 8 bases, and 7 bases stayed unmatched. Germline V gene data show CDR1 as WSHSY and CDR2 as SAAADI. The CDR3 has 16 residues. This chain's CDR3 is CASSDQGQGAREKLFF. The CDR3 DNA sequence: TGCGCCAGCAGTGACCAGGGACAGGGGGCTCGGGAAAAACTGTTTTTT.

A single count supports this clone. DNA of the CDR3: TGTGCCACCAGGGGCTCGAGCTATGGCTACACCTTC. It codes for CATRGSSYGYTF. The chain is built from TRBV10-3 and TRBJ1-2; maybe TRBD1 (6 bases). The germline gives CDR1 ENHRY, CDR2 SYGVKD. V lost 10 bases and J 4 bases, leaving 13 bases between the germline ends. The CDR3 is made up of 12 amino acids.

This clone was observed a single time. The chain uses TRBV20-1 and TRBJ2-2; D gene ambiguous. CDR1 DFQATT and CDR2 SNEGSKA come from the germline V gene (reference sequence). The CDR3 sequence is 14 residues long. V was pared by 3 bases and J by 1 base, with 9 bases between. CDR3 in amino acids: CSASKAGNTGELFF. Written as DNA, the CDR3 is TGCAGTGCTAGTAAGGCAGGGAACACCGGGGAGCTGTTTTTT.

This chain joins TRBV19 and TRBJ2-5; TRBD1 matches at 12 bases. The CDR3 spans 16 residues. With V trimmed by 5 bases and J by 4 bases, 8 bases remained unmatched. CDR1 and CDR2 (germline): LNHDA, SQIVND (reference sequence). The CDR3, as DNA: TGTGCCAGTAGTTTCCGGGACAGGGGGCGCGGAGAGACCCAGTACTTC. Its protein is CASSFRDRGRGETQYF.

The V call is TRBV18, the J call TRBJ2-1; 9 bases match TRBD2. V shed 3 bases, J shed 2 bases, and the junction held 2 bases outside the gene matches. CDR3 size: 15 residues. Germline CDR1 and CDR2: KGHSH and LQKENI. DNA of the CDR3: TGTGCCAGCTCACCTAGCGGGGGTACCTACAATGAGCAGTTCTTC. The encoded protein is CASSPSGGTYNEQFF. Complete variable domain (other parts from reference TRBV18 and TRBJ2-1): NAGVMQNPRHLVRRRGQEARLRCSPMKGHSHVYWYRQLPEEGLKFMVYLQKENIIDESGMPKERFSAEFPKEGPSILRIQQVVRGDSAAYFCASSPSGGTYNEQFFGPGTRLTVL.